Many counts were recorded for the clone carrying this T cell receptor (beta chain). The source of the sample is a study of T cells in Graves' hyperthyroidism and ophthalmopathy. TCR beta CDR3 sequences were amplified from RNA transcripts. The HTBI primer set was used in a first-round RT-PCR of the TCR CDR3. From the multiplex PCR reads, TCRdb called clonotypes with MiXCR, one entry per CDR3 protein. The sample lists 750,000 to 950,000 distinct CDR3 sequences, approximately 40% seen once, with 7% to 10% in the top ten. What was sequenced was blood. This receptor was obtained from a man younger than 30 with Graves' hyperthyroidism.

CDR3 residues: CASRSGDSSSPLHF. The CDR3 bases are TGTGCCAGCAGGTCCGGGGACAGCAGTTCACCCCTCCACTTT. This chain links TRBV12-3 or TRBV12-4 with TRBJ1-6; TRBD1 matches 7 bases. Losses at the gene ends were 6 bases for V and 9 bases for J; bases not matched to a gene: 8. This CDR3 is built from 14 residues.